This T cell receptor (beta chain) was recorded in a study of blood T cell repertoires in COVID-19. Study-level background: Sources were T cells, B-cell-depleted T cells, or PBMCs; the material itself was cDNA or gDNA.

Data came from immunoSEQ multiplex PCR; TCRdb stores just in-frame clones and leaves some out. This sample has 200,000 to 250,000 clones; about 86% occur once, and the top ten carry 10% to 13%. In germline, CDR1 is LNHDA, CDR2 SQIVND (reference sequence). Unmatched junction bases numbered 3, after V lost 3 bases and J lost 1 base. This CDR3 is built from 15 residues. The TCR sequence derives from a woman between 50 and 59 years old with COVID-19, enrolled during active disease. The sample comprised peripheral blood. V usage is TRBV19 and J usage is TRBJ1-5; 7 bases are a match to TRBD1. The CDR3 reads CASSMGQISNQPQHF. The CDR3 DNA is TGTGCCAGTAGTATGGGACAGATCAGCAATCAGCCCCAGCATTTT.